The table lists the clone carrying this TCR beta chain with a count of one. The antigen remains unidentified. The CDR3 totals 14 residues. Trimming removed 3 bases at V and 6 bases at J, with 11 bases between. Looked up from germline, CDR1 is SGHVS and CDR2 is FQNEAQ. This entry is derived from a study of cytomegalovirus exposure and HLA in healthy donors. The study's findings and limits: Usually a TCR sequence was rare, but some public TCRs were found in many donors.

13 Jbeta primers and 60 Vbeta primers were used for the PCR. Produced via immunoSEQ multiplex PCR; TCRdb's table is partial and in-frame only. The sample consists of about 140,000 clones, 68% of them appearing once. The clonotype was recovered from a man between 60 and 75 years old in good health and CMV-seronegative. The chain has TRBV7-8 and TRBJ2-2; TRBD2 is a possible D gene (6 bases). Sequencing input: PBMCs. DNA of the CDR3: TGTGCCAGCAGCTTCGTGGGGGAGGCCGGGGAGCTGTTTTTT. This encodes CASSFVGEAGELFF.